One and the same sample provided the 19 T cell receptor beta chains below, sequenced in a study of Ad26.COV2.S vaccination and SARS-CoV-2 variants (dated by TCRdb to about 2021). The library was built by means of the immunoSEQ multiplex PCR assay. TCRdb provides this immuneACCESS table in a form limited to in-frame rearrangements. Some clones are lacking; in checked studies, under half of them reflect an unresolved V gene, and why the rest are absent is not known. Here the sample has about 350,000 clones; around 84% occur a single time. The ten largest clones take up about 3.3% of the sample. Reading the label with the study, this specimen's treatment or condition is: 19 received Ad26.COV2.S at low or high dose, single or two shots; several received placebo; per-sample allocation not given. For vaccine and placebo recipients, the sequenced repertoires came from samples collected on day 63 after the first injection.

The sample here was peripheral blood, taken in a trial of Ad26.COV2.S vaccine versus placebo. These receptors originate from a person aged 18-65 years who received the Ad26.COV2.S COVID-19 vaccine or a placebo.

V gene TRBV5-1 combines with J gene TRBJ2-1, with 10 positions matching TRBD1. Trimming cost V 6 bases and J 5 bases; bases outside gene matches: 5. Germline CDR1 is SGHRS and CDR2 is YFSETQ. The CDR3 has 14 residues. The CDR3 nucleotides are TGCGCCAGCAATTCGGGACAGGGGAACAATGAGCAGTTCTTC. Translation gives CASNSGQGNNEQFF.

This clone was detected only once. V gene TRBV5-1 combines with J gene TRBJ1-6; D unresolved. The CDR3 is 13 amino acids. The V end was cut by 5 bases, the J end by 7 bases, with 10 bases between. Germline CDR1 SGHRS, CDR2 YFSETQ. The CDR3 loop reads CASRAGENSPLHF. In nucleotides, the CDR3 is TGCGCCAGCAGGGCCGGGGAAAATTCACCCCTCCACTTT.

This chain joins TRBV19 and TRBJ2-1; D not resolved. V lost 1 base to trimming and J lost 4 bases, with 20 bases between them. Germline-derived CDR1 and CDR2 are LNHDA and SQIVND (reference sequence). The CDR3 has 18 amino acids. CDR3: CASSIGRLRSRFYNEQFF. The CDR3 coding sequence is TGTGCCAGTAGTATAGGACGACTCCGAAGCAGATTTTACAATGAGCAGTTCTTC.

J is TRBJ2-7 and V is TRBV6-2 or TRBV6-3; 8 nucleotides line up with TRBD1. Trimming cost V 2 bases and J 5 bases; bases outside gene matches: 8. The CDR3 contains 15 residues. Germline-derived CDR1 and CDR2 are MNHEY and SVGEGT. The DNA for the CDR3 is TGTGCCAGCAGTTACCGAGGACAGGGCTTCGACGAGCAGTACTTC. It is translated as CASSYRGQGFDEQYF.

The rearrangement links TRBV7-4 to TRBJ2-3; the match to TRBD2 covers 8 bases. After removal of 3 bases from V and 3 bases from J, the junction contained 8 bases not matched to a gene. CDR1 SGHVT and CDR2 SQSDAQ come from the germline V gene. This CDR3 is 16 amino acids long. The CDR3 reads CASSFGSGRGTDTQYF. Written as DNA, the CDR3 is TGTGCCAGCAGCTTTGGGAGCGGGAGAGGAACAGATACGCAGTATTTT.

The V call is TRBV7-9, the J call TRBJ2-7, with a weak D call TRBD2 (5 bases). This CDR3 has 13 amino acids. Germline CDR1 is SEHNR and CDR2 is FQNEAQ (reference sequence). The V gene lost 2 bases and the J gene lost 3 bases, with 8 bases spanning the gap. DNA of the CDR3: TGTGCCAGCAGCTTATCGGGGAACTACGAGCAGTACTTC. It yields the protein CASSLSGNYEQYF.

This chain connects TRBV7-2 to TRBJ2-2; 9 bases map to TRBD2. Germline V gives CDR1 SGHTA, CDR2 FQGNSA. The CDR3 consists of 15 residues. Trimming took 7 bases from V and 7 from J; bases not matched to a gene: 10. The CDR3 loop is CASTGAGGGGGELFF. The CDR3 bases are TGTGCCAGCACCGGAGCGGGGGGAGGGGGCGGGGAGCTGTTTTTT.

This sequence joins TRBV5-4 and TRBJ2-3; 14 nucleotides line up with TRBD2. The CDR3 runs 17 residues. From germline, CDR1 is SGHNT and CDR2 YYREEE (reference sequence). The junction had 5 bases not matched to a gene; V was cut back by 4 bases and J by 1 base. The CDR3 DNA is TGTGCCAGCAGCCTCCGACTAGCGGGAGGGGGCACAGATACGCAGTATTTT. It yields the protein CASSLRLAGGGTDTQYF.

The chain employs TRBV7-2 and TRBJ2-7; possibly TRBD1 or TRBD2 for D (5 bases each). V lost 5 bases and J 4 bases, leaving 18 bases between the germline ends. Germline V CDR1 and CDR2: SGHTA, FQGNSA. The CDR3 has 15 amino acids. The CDR3 spells CASSKAPGSWYEQYF. The CDR3 region has the DNA TGTGCCAGCAGCAAAGCCCCAGGGAGTTGGTACGAGCAGTACTTC.

The chain combines TRBV28 with TRBJ1-2; 7 bases are shared with TRBD1. The CDR3 loop spans 15 amino acids. V shed 6 bases, J shed 4 bases, and the junction held 11 bases outside the gene matches. Germline V gives CDR1 MDHEN, CDR2 SYDVKM. The CDR3 coding sequence is TGTGCCAGCAGCGGGCTCGGACAGGTCGGCTATGGCTACACCTTC. This encodes CASSGLGQVGYGYTF.

The chain has TRBV12-5 and TRBJ1-2, with a weak D call TRBD1 (5 bases). From germline, CDR1 is LGHNT and CDR2 FRNRAP. CDR3 size: 15 residues. With 4 bases removed from V and 4 bases from J, the gap between germline ends came to 16 bases. CDR3 nucleotide sequence: TGTGCTAGTGGTTCCTACCGAGGGGCAGGCTATGGCTACACCTTC. Protein product: CASGSYRGAGYGYTF.

The V and J genes are TRBV7-9 and TRBJ2-5, with TRBD2 identical over 10 bases. There are 16 residues in the CDR3. Germline CDR1 reads SEHNR; CDR2 reads FQNEAQ (reference sequence). J was trimmed by 5 bases and V by 3 bases; bases with no gene match: 9. This CDR3 is CASSFGTSGNRETQYF. CDR3 DNA sequence: TGTGCCAGCAGCTTCGGAACTAGCGGGAATAGGGAGACCCAGTACTTC. Full variable domain (remainder filled in from reference TRBV7-9 and TRBJ2-5): DTGVSQNPRHKITKRGQNVTFRCDPISEHNRLYWYRQTLGQGPEFLTYFQNEAQLEKSRLLSDRFSAERPKGSFSTLEIQRTEQGDSAMYLCASSFGTSGNRETQYFGPGTRLLVL.

The chain is built from TRBV29-1 and TRBJ2-1, with 12 bases fitting TRBD2. This CDR3 is 17 amino acids long. V lost 6 bases and J lost 1; bases outside the gene matches: 10. Germline CDR1 and CDR2: SQVTM and ANQGSEA. CDR3 coding DNA: TGCAGCGTAGACGGACTAGCGGGGACCCGATCCTACAATGAGCAGTTCTTC. Translated: CSVDGLAGTRSYNEQFF.

The CDR3 region has the DNA TGTGCCAGCAGCGTAGATTGGGACCCCCCCAATGAGCAGTTCTTC. Residues: CASSVDWDPPNEQFF. The genes are TRBV9 and TRBJ2-1; D is possibly TRBD1 or TRBD2 (5 bases each). Germline lookup yields CDR1 SGDLS and CDR2 YYNGEE. The CDR3 sequence is 15 residues long. V lost 0 bases to trimming and J lost 6 bases, with 13 bases between them.

This rearrangement joins TRBV9 to TRBJ2-2; possibly TRBD1 for D (5 bases). V dropped 4 bases and J dropped 5 bases, with 18 bases sitting between them. The CDR3 contains 16 residues. The germline gives CDR1 SGDLS, CDR2 YYNGEE. The CDR3 loop is CASSKGADRWTGELFF. In DNA, the CDR3 is TGTGCCAGCAGCAAAGGGGCCGATCGTTGGACCGGGGAGCTGTTTTTT. Full variable domain (outside the CDR3, taken from reference TRBV9 and TRBJ2-2): DSGVTQTPKHLITATGQRVTLRCSPRSGDLSVYWYQQSLDQGLQFLIQYYNGEERAKGNILERFSAQQFPDLHSELNLSSLELGDSALYFCASSKGADRWTGELFFGEGSRLTVL.

Of note for this clone: The sample holds other DNA sequences that translate to the same CDR3. V is TRBV19 and J is TRBJ1-5; 8 bases align to TRBD1. The CDR3 is 16 amino acids. Looked up from germline, CDR1 is LNHDA and CDR2 is SQIVND (reference sequence). V lost 7 bases and J lost 4; bases outside the gene matches: 12. CDR3: CASKPTGALMNQPQHF. In nucleotides, the CDR3 is TGTGCCAGTAAACCGACAGGGGCCTTGATGAATCAGCCCCAGCATTTT.

The rearrangement links TRBV10-1 to TRBJ2-3, with 10 bases aligning to TRBD2. Germline assignment: CDR1 WNHNN and CDR2 SYGVQD (reference sequence). The CDR3 is 15 amino acids. The J segment lost 2 bases and the V segment lost 6 bases, leaving 5 bases of the junction unmatched. The CDR3 sequence: CASRDSGRNTDTQYF. DNA of the CDR3: TGCGCCAGCAGGGATAGCGGGAGGAACACAGATACGCAGTATTTT.

The rearrangement links TRBV2 to TRBJ2-7; unclear D gene. V lost 6 bases and J lost 3, with 12 bases in between. In germline, CDR1 is SNHLY, CDR2 FYNNEI. This CDR3 is 13 amino acids long. The DNA for the CDR3 is TGTGCCAGCAGCACATATAGGATCTACGAGCAGTACTTC. Its translation is CASSTYRIYEQYF.

The rearrangement joins TRBV9 to TRBJ2-1; 7 bases map to TRBD1. The CDR3 has 18 residues. Germline V gene lookup returns CDR1 SGDLS and CDR2 YYNGEE. V gave up 3 bases and J gave up 5 bases; unmatched junction bases: 17. The CDR3 DNA is TGTGCCAGCAGCGATCCGGGACAGCCGAGGGTACTCAACAATGAGCAGTTCTTC. Translating it yields CASSDPGQPRVLNNEQFF.